Shown below are 16 T cell receptor beta chains from a single sample sequenced in a study of blood T cell repertoires in COVID-19 (dated by TCRdb to between 2020 and 2021). Libraries were built with the immunoSEQ multiplex PCR assay. TCRdb obtained this table from immuneACCESS and retained in-frame rearrangements with V and J assigned. These tables miss some clones; where compared with another copy, unresolved V genes account for less than half of the shortfall, and the remainder is unexplained. The sample includes some 130,000 clones, with 90% observed a single time. The leading ten clones occupy around 3.8% of the sample. The sequenced material came from peripheral blood. Source of these receptors: a man between 50 and 59 years old with active COVID-19.

This chain joins TRBV19 and TRBJ1-4; 8 nucleotides match TRBD1. This CDR3 has 14 amino acids. The germline CDR1 and CDR2 sequences are LNHDA and SQIVND (reference sequence). J gave up 7 bases and V 6 bases, and 7 bases lay outside the gene matches. The CDR3 region has the DNA TGTGCCAGTAGCGAGGGACAGGTCGCTGAAAAACTGTTTTTT. This translates into CASSEGQVAEKLFF.

The chain links TRBV5-1 to TRBJ2-1; 8 bases fit TRBD2. J gave up 7 bases and V 5 bases, and 11 bases lay outside the gene matches. This CDR3 spans 15 amino acids. CDR1 is SGHRS, CDR2 YFSETQ, per germline. CDR3 loop: CASRRTGGPVNEQFF. CDR3 in DNA: TGCGCCAGCAGGCGGACGGGAGGGCCGGTGAATGAGCAGTTCTTC.

The V gene is TRBV2, the J gene TRBJ2-7; 13 bases map to TRBD2. CDR1 is SNHLY and CDR2 is FYNNEI in the germline V gene. There are 17 residues in the CDR3. The trim removed 7 bases at V and 5 bases at J, leaving 14 bases unmatched. The CDR3 bases are TGTGCCAGCAAAGGAAACTGGGGACTAGCGGGATATAACGAGCAGTACGTC. This gives the protein CASKGNWGLAGYNEQYV.

The V gene is TRBV30, the J gene TRBJ2-2; 10 positions match TRBD1. Germline V CDR1 and CDR2: GTSNPN, SVGIG (reference sequence). V lost 3 bases, J lost 5 bases, and 0 bases stayed unmatched. The CDR3 loop spans 13 amino acids. The CDR3 nucleotides are TGTGCCTGGAGGGGACAGGGGACCGGGGAGCTGTTTTTT. It translates to CAWRGQGTGELFF.

The rearrangement joins TRBV4-1 to TRBJ2-2; 12 bases fit TRBD1. The CDR3 spans 17 residues. Germline assignment: CDR1 MGHRA and CDR2 YSYEKL. V shed 4 bases and J 7 bases; nucleotides not matched to a gene: 10. The CDR3 DNA sequence: TGCGCCAGCAGCCCCCATACCGGGACAGGGGGCCTCGGGGAGCTGTTTTTT. Its protein product is CASSPHTGTGGLGELFF.

V is TRBV24-1 and J is TRBJ2-1, with D tentatively TRBD1 (5 bases). The germline V gene encodes CDR1 KGHDR and CDR2 SFDVKD. The CDR3 is 16 amino acids. V lost 0 bases and J lost 1, with 9 bases in between. CDR3 amino acids: CATSDLPGMSYNEQFF. The CDR3 DNA is TGTGCCACCAGTGATTTGCCAGGGATGTCCTACAATGAGCAGTTCTTC.

This clone was recorded only once. The chain joins TRBV5-1 to TRBJ2-3, with D tentatively TRBD2 (6 bases). Trimming stripped 4 bases from V and 3 bases from J, with 12 bases between. Germline V gene sequence: CDR1 SGHRS, CDR2 YFSETQ. CDR3 length: 14 residues. The CDR3 region is CASSEAGSTDTQYF. The CDR3 DNA sequence: TGCGCCAGCAGCGAGGCGGGATCGACAGATACGCAGTATTTT.

The V gene is TRBV7-2, the J gene TRBJ2-7; 7 nucleotides match TRBD1. Germline assignment: CDR1 SGHTA and CDR2 FQGNSA. Germline trimming cut 5 bases from V and 0 bases from J; bases unmatched to any gene: 4. CDR3 length: 14 amino acids. CDR3 nucleotides: TGTGCCAGCAGCCCGACAGGGAGCTCCTACGAGCAGTACTTC. It specifies CASSPTGSSYEQYF.

The table lists this clone with a few counts. Mismatch with germline at one junction end may stem from a read error. The chain uses TRBV15 and TRBJ2-4; the D gene is possibly TRBD1 (6 bases). The CDR3 runs to 12 residues. Germline CDR1 LNHNV, CDR2 YYDKDF (reference sequence). The CDR3 nucleotides are TGTGCCACCAGCAGAGATATAGGACAGACATTCTTC. Protein: CATSRDIGQTFF. The full variable domain, with the rest looked up from reference TRBV15 and TRBJ2-4, is DAMVIQNPRYQVTQFGKPVTLSCSQTLNHNVMYWYQQKSSQAPKLLFHYYDKDFNNEADTPDNFQSRRPNTSFCFLDIRSPGLGDTAMYLCATSRDIGQTFFGAGTRLSVL.

The genes are TRBV2 and TRBJ1-1; D perhaps matches TRBD1 (5 bases). The V gene lost 7 bases and the J gene lost 6 bases, with 24 bases spanning the gap. This CDR3 comprises 16 residues. Germline loops: CDR1 SNHLY, CDR2 FYNNEI. CDR3 region: CASMIAREKGEAEAFF. DNA of the CDR3: TGTGCCAGCATGATCGCTAGGGAGAAAGGGGAGGCTGAAGCTTTCTTT.

The rearrangement uses TRBV7-9 and TRBJ2-7; D uncertain. Germline V gives CDR1 SEHNR, CDR2 FQNEAQ (reference sequence). The CDR3 is 14 residues long. V lost 3 bases and J 1 base, leaving 10 bases between the germline ends. The CDR3 region is CASSFLQNSYEQYF. CDR3 sequence (DNA): TGTGCCAGCAGCTTCCTTCAGAATTCCTACGAGCAGTACTTC.

The chain combines TRBV6-5 with TRBJ1-2, with 8 bases matching TRBD1. V lost 4 bases to trimming and J lost 7 bases; unmatched junction nucleotides: 11. There are 15 residues in the CDR3. Germline V gives CDR1 MNHEY, CDR2 SVGAGI. CDR3: CASSSDRGRSGGYTF. In DNA, the CDR3 is TGTGCCAGCAGTTCAGACAGGGGCCGCTCGGGTGGCTACACCTTC.

The chain has TRBV3-1 (or the pseudogene TRBV3-2) and TRBJ2-2, with D unresolved. Trimming took 0 bases from V and 8 from J, leaving 7 bases between them. Per the germline V gene, CDR1 is LGHDT and CDR2 is YNNKEL (reference sequence). This CDR3 is built from 13 residues. For the CDR3, the DNA is TGTGCCAGCAGCCAAGATGTGAGGGGGGAGCTGTTTTTT. Protein: CASSQDVRGELFF.

V is TRBV13 and J is TRBJ2-7; 9 bases are a match to TRBD1. Germline trimming cut 4 bases from V and 2 bases from J; bases unmatched to any gene: 3. From germline, CDR1 is PRHDT and CDR2 FYEKMQ (reference sequence). There are 14 residues in the CDR3. As DNA, the CDR3 is TGTGCCAGCAGCTCCTGGGACAGGGCCTACGAGCAGTACTTC. Amino acids: CASSSWDRAYEQYF. Using reference TRBV13 and TRBJ2-7 for the parts outside the CDR3, the full variable domain is AAGVIQSPRHLIKEKRETATLKCYPIPRHDTVYWYQQGPGQDPQFLISFYEKMQSDKGSIPDRFSAQQFSDYHSELNMSSLELGDSALYFCASSSWDRAYEQYFGPGTRLTVT.

The V gene is TRBV6-6, the J gene TRBJ2-5; no firm D call. V lost 4 bases and J 3 bases, leaving 12 bases between the germline ends. The CDR3 consists of 14 residues. Germline V CDR1 and CDR2: MNHNY, SVGAGI (reference sequence). CDR3 in DNA: TGTGCCAGCAGTTTATCGCAGTTTAAAGAGACCCAGTACTTC. It translates to CASSLSQFKETQYF.

This chain links TRBV5-1 with TRBJ2-7, with D maybe TRBD1 (6 bases). This CDR3 region has 13 residues. Trimming cost V 2 bases and J 2 bases, with 8 bases left between them. Germline V gene data show CDR1 as SGHRS and CDR2 as YFSETQ. Here the CDR3 reads CASSLQGTYEQYF. The CDR3 DNA reads as TGCGCCAGCAGCTTACAGGGAACCTACGAGCAGTACTTC.